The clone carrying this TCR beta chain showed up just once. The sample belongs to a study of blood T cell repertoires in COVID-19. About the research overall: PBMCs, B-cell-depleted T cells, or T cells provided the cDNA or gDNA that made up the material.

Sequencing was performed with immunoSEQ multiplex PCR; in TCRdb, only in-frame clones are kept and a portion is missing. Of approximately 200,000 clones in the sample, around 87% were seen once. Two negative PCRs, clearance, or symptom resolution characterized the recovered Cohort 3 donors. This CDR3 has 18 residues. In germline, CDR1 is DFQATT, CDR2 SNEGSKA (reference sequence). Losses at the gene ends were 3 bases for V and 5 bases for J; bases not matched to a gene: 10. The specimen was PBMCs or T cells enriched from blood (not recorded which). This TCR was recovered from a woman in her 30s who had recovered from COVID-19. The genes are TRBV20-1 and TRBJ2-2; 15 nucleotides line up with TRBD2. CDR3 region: CSASTRTSGGAGTGELFF. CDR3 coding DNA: TGCAGTGCTAGTACCCGGACTAGCGGGGGGGCCGGGACCGGGGAGCTGTTTTTT.